This T cell receptor (delta chain) was observed in a study of γδ T cells in repeated Plasmodium falciparum infection. On the study more broadly: Each infection was followed by sampling at 21 days, plus baseline and some pre-infection draws. Malian repertoires were sampled cross-sectionally without transmission and longitudinally through febrile malaria.

The study's findings and limits: Donors in Mali lived in a small rural village, largely one ethnic group.

This clone has a handful of counts. Its antigen is currently unknown. Since a far larger clone is one base different, this is likely a read error. This specimen includes other DNA sequences encoding the same CDR3. Trimming removed 0 bases from V and 0 bases from J, with 26 bases in between. CDR1 and CDR2 from the germline V gene are TVYSNPD and GDNSRS (reference sequence). This CDR3 region has 19 residues. Both TRG and TRD chains were sequenced from each sorted sample. TCRdb called clones from the multiplex PCR reads again using CATT. Among tens of thousands of delta-chain clones listed, approximately 1.5% were seen once. Bulk repertoires came from Vgamma9/Vdelta2+ or Vdelta2-negative gammadelta T cells flow-sorted from PBMC.

Sequencing was performed on gamma-delta T cells from blood. The chain recombines TRDV3 with TRDJ1, with D possibly being TRDD3 (5 bases). This TCR was sampled from a pool of human donors (malaria-infected and uninfected, not separated). The CDR3 reads CAFSTRVWDGRLYTDKLIF. Written as DNA, the CDR3 is TGTGCCTTTAGTACCCGCGTGTGGGATGGGAGATTATACACCGATAAACTCATCTTT.